This T cell receptor beta chain was captured in a study of blood T cell repertoires in COVID-19. Produced via immunoSEQ multiplex PCR; TCRdb's table is partial and in-frame only. The data show approximately 53,000 clones, with roughly four fifths seen just once and about 2.9% held by the top ten. This clone came up once. This TCR came from a woman aged 55-69 years with acute or convalescent COVID-19. The sequenced sample was peripheral blood.

The CDR3 spells CASSLVDRDSSEAFF. The CDR3, as DNA: TGTGCCAGCAGCTTGGTGGACAGGGATTCTTCTGAAGCTTTCTTT. The gene calls are TRBV5-6 and TRBJ1-1; 8 positions agree with TRBD1. The CDR3 runs to 15 residues. V was clipped by 0 bases and J by 6 bases; unmatched bases: 7. Looked up from germline, CDR1 is SGHDT and CDR2 is YYEEEE.